A single sample is the source of the 8 T cell receptor beta chains below, sequenced in a study of shared clonotypes between healthy human individuals. TCRdb's table, derived via immunoSEQ multiplex PCR, lists solely in-frame clones and lacks some. The repertoire holds hundreds of thousands of clones, more than 70% seen once, with more than 10% in the top ten. Sequenced input: PBMCs. Receptors originate from a woman aged 40 to 50 in good health. Some clones in this sample may be carry-over from other donors' samples.

A single count supports this clone. The V gene is TRBV7-6, the J gene TRBJ2-3, with TRBD2 matching over 7 bases. The germline CDR1 and CDR2 sequences are SGHVS and FNYEAQ. Unmatched junction bases numbered 10, after V lost 5 bases and J lost 2 bases. The CDR3 extends over 16 amino acids. CDR3 nucleotides: TGTGCCAGCAGCATACTGGGCGGGAGCCCCACAGATACGCAGTATTTT. This encodes CASSILGGSPTDTQYF.

CDR3 in DNA: TGTGCCAGCATCCAGGGGACTAGCGGGAGTTCTCATGAGCAGTTCTTC. Protein product: CASIQGTSGSSHEQFF. The chain joins TRBV7-9 to TRBJ2-1; 14 nucleotides align to TRBD2. The V gene's germline CDR1 is SEHNR and CDR2 FQNEAQ (reference sequence). V was pared by 7 bases and J by 8 bases, with 10 bases of the junction left unmatched. The CDR3 loop spans 16 amino acids.

The genes are TRBV29-1 and TRBJ1-2; 8 bases agree with TRBD1. With 4 bases clipped from V and 7 bases from J, the junction kept 5 bases outside the gene matches. The CDR3 covers 12 residues. CDR1 and CDR2 (germline): SQVTM, ANQGSEA. The CDR3 DNA reads as TGCAGCGTTGGGACAGGGTCAATTGGCTACACCTTC. Translation: CSVGTGSIGYTF.

A single count supports this clone. The chain combines TRBV21-1 with TRBJ1-5. TRBV21-1 represents a pseudogene. This CDR3 region has 12 residues. The CDR3 coding sequence is TGTGCCAGCAGCAGGCGGAATCAGCCCCAGCATTTT. The encoded protein is CASSRRNQPQHF.

This clone was seen many times. V gene TRBV21-1 combines with J gene TRBJ2-1; TRBD2, the table's D call, lacks a check against the DNA. TRBV21-1 is noted as a pseudogene. There are 16 residues in the CDR3. For the CDR3, the DNA is TGTGCCAGCAGCAAAGGAATAGCGGGAGCCCTGGATGAGCAGTTCTTC. It yields the protein CASSKGIAGALDEQFF.

With regard to this clone: One base separates it from a far larger clone, so it is likely a read error. The chain links TRBV18 to TRBJ1-4; 10 bases are shared with TRBD1. Per germline, CDR1 KGHSH and CDR2 LQKENI. The CDR3 extends over 15 amino acids. Here the CDR3 reads CASSPGGTGDEKLVF. The CDR3 DNA follows: TGTGCCAGCTCACCAGGCGGGACAGGGGACGAAAAACTGGTTTTT. Full variable domain (rest looked up from reference TRBV18 and TRBJ1-4): NAGVMQNPRHLVRRRGQEARLRCSPMKGHSHVYWYRQLPEEGLKFMVYLQKENIIDESGMPKERFSAEFPKEGPSILRIQQVVRGDSAAYFCASSPGGTGDEKLVFGSGTQLSVL.

The CDR3 nucleotides are TGCAGCGCTCCCCGACAGGGGGCGGTAGGATGGCAGACCCAGTACTTC. As protein: CSAPRQGAVGWQTQYF. This rearrangement joins TRBV29-1 to TRBJ2-5; TRBD1 matches 10 bases. The V segment lost 7 bases and the J segment 6 bases; nucleotides outside the gene matches: 17. Germline V gene data show CDR1 as SQVTM and CDR2 as ANQGSEA. This CDR3 comprises 16 residues.

The CDR3 here is CASSLLGMNTEAFF. The CDR3 nucleotides read TGTGCCAGCAGCTTACTCGGGATGAACACTGAAGCTTTCTTT. The rearrangement uses TRBV5-4 and TRBJ1-1; D is unclear. In germline, CDR1 is SGHNT, CDR2 YYREEE (reference sequence). The CDR3 is 14 amino acids. V was pared by 2 bases and J by 0 bases, with 8 bases between.